This TCR beta chain originates from a study of T cell repertoires in cytomegalovirus infection. TCRdb reprocessed the reads via MiXCR and lists one record per CDR3 protein. The data contain a few hundred thousand distinct CDR3 sequences, more than 9% of them singletons. The sample comprised PBMCs. This sequence was found in a human donor in good health (CMV status not recorded). Some clones in this sample may be carry-over from other donors' samples.

CDR3 DNA: TGTGCCAGCAGCTTAGGGCGACAGGCCAAGCAGCCCCAGCATTTT. It yields the protein CASSLGRQAKQPQHF. The chain is built from TRBV7-2 and TRBJ1-5; D may be TRBD1 (6 bases). The V gene lost 1 base and the J gene lost 7 bases, with 14 bases spanning the gap. There are 15 residues in the CDR3. Germline CDR1 SGHTA, CDR2 FQGNSA. Filled out from reference TRBV7-2 and TRBJ1-5, the complete variable domain reads GAGVSQSPSNKVTEKGKDVELRCDPISGHTALYWYRQSLGQGLEFLIYFQGNSAPDKSGLPSDRFSAERTGGSVSTLTIQRTQQEDSAVYLCASSLGRQAKQPQHFGDGTRLSIL.